These 24 T cell receptor beta chains originate from one sample sequenced in a study of early T cells in non-severe SARS-CoV-2 infection. TCRdb reprocessed the 5' RACE reads via MiXCR and lists one record per CDR3 protein. Of 60,000 or so distinct CDR3 sequences in the sample, 8% to 13% were seen once. Sequencing used whole blood. The source of these receptors is an adult who was a healthcare worker with PCR-confirmed SARS-CoV-2 infection or an uninfected control (not recorded which).

This clonotype was detected ten times or more. The genes are TRBV3-1 and TRBJ2-1; D is unclear. This CDR3 comprises 15 residues. Trimming cost V 1 base and J 9 bases, with 16 bases left between them. Per the germline V gene, CDR1 is LGHDT and CDR2 is YNNKEL (reference sequence). The CDR3 region is CASSQVGTANSEQFF. The CDR3 DNA reads TGTGCCAGCAGCCAAGTCGGAACAGCCAACAGTGAGCAGTTCTTC.

Points on this clonotype: Germline is not matched at one junction end, which may reflect a read error. This chain connects TRBV7-9 to TRBJ1-2, with D perhaps matching TRBD1 (5 bases). The CDR3 contains 12 residues. The V gene's germline CDR1 is SEHNR and CDR2 FQNEAQ (reference sequence). CDR3 coding DNA: TGTGACAGCAGCAGGGACGACTATGGCTACACCTTC. Encoded protein: CDSSRDDYGYTF.

This clonotype was detected ten times or more. The chain carries TRBV10-3 and TRBJ1-5, with a possible D match to TRBD1 (5 bases). Trimming stripped 2 bases from V and 5 bases from J, with 7 bases between. The CDR3 runs to 13 residues. Germline CDR1 reads ENHRY; CDR2 reads SYGVKD. CDR3 sequence reads: CAISEDSDQPQHF. The CDR3 DNA reads as TGTGCCATCAGTGAGGACAGCGATCAGCCCCAGCATTTT.

This clonotype was recorded many times. The J gene is TRBJ1-1, the V gene TRBV12-3 or TRBV12-4, with a weak D call TRBD1 (6 bases). The V and J ends lost 5 bases and 7 bases respectively, with 29 bases between them. The CDR3 has 18 amino acids. The DNA of the CDR3 is TGTGCCAGCAGTCCCTCCACCTTCAGGGGCATAAAGTCCTTTGAAGCTTTCTTT. Protein: CASSPSTFRGIKSFEAFF.

This clonotype was observed a few times. The V and J genes are TRBV20-1 and TRBJ2-2; no clear D. V was clipped by 2 bases and J by 3 bases, with 16 bases between them. This CDR3 has 16 amino acids. CDR1 DFQATT and CDR2 SNEGSKA come from the germline V gene (reference sequence). This CDR3 is CSARRGGASHTGELFF. The CDR3 nucleotides are TGCAGTGCTAGAAGAGGCGGCGCGAGTCACACCGGGGAGCTGTTTTTT.

There are a few counts of this clonotype. This sequence joins TRBV12-3 or TRBV12-4 and TRBJ2-7; TRBD2 might be the D (5 bases). CDR3 length: 15 amino acids. V lost 1 base and J lost 1, with 11 bases in between. The CDR3 nucleotides are TGTGCCAGCAGTTTAGGAGGGTTACGGTCCTACGAGCAGTACTTC. Translation: CASSLGGLRSYEQYF.

This clonotype came up a few times. The chain has TRBV5-1 and TRBJ1-1; D unclear. Germline loops: CDR1 SGHRS, CDR2 YFSETQ. This CDR3 is built from 17 residues. Between the trimmed V and J ends, which lost 0 bases and 0 bases, there was a span of 15 bases. The CDR3 protein is CASSLVFGRQMNTEAFF. In nucleotides, the CDR3 is TGCGCCAGCAGCTTGGTTTTTGGACGGCAAATGAACACTGAAGCTTTCTTT. Together with reference TRBV5-1 and TRBJ1-1, the CDR3 gives the full variable domain: KAGVTQTPRYLIKTRGQQVTLSCSPISGHRSVSWYQQTPGQGLQFLFEYFSETQRNKGNFPGRFSGRQFSNSRSEMNVSTLELGDSALYLCASSLVFGRQMNTEAFFGQGTRLTVV.

This clonotype has ten or more counts. The chain uses TRBV5-6 and TRBJ2-3; the D gene could be TRBD1 or TRBD2 (5 bases each). The CDR3 consists of 14 residues. Trimming took off 3 bases at V and 4 bases at J, with 12 bases between the two ends. CDR1 is SGHDT, CDR2 YYEEEE, per germline. The CDR3 DNA reads TGTGCCAGCAGCTCGGGACCTTTACCAGATACGCAGTATTTT. Its translation is CASSSGPLPDTQYF. Full variable domain (remainder filled in from reference TRBV5-6 and TRBJ2-3): DAGVTQSPTHLIKTRGQQVTLRCSPKSGHDTVSWYQQALGQGPQFIFQYYEEEERQRGNFPDRFSGHQFPNYSSELNVNALLLGDSALYLCASSSGPLPDTQYFGPGTRLTVL.

This clonotype was counted many times. This chain links TRBV11-2 with TRBJ2-2; D is unresolved. The CDR3 extends over 13 amino acids. Trimming took off 3 bases at V and 0 bases at J, with 2 bases between the two ends. Germline CDR1 reads SGHAT; CDR2 reads FQNNGV. Here the CDR3 DNA reads TGTGCCAGCAGCTTGACGAACACCGGGGAGCTGTTTTTT. Its translation is CASSLTNTGELFF.

The chain carries TRBV10-3 and TRBJ2-3, with 10 nucleotides matching TRBD2. This CDR3 is 13 amino acids long. Germline trimming cut 10 bases from V and 4 bases from J; bases unmatched to any gene: 5. The germline V gene encodes CDR1 ENHRY and CDR2 SYGVKD. CDR3 loop: CATLAGVSDTQYF. CDR3 sequence (DNA): TGTGCCACCCTAGCGGGAGTGTCAGATACGCAGTATTTT.

This chain connects TRBV10-3 to TRBJ2-1; TRBD2 matches at 8 bases. Unmatched junction bases numbered 8, after V lost 9 bases and J lost 10 bases. The CDR3 is made up of 12 amino acids. The germline V gene has CDR1 ENHRY and CDR2 SYGVKD. CDR3 in DNA: TGTGCCATTCGACCCTTAGCGGGAGAGCAGTTCTTC. This sequence encodes CAIRPLAGEQFF.

This clonotype was counted ten times or more. V usage is TRBV12-3 or TRBV12-4 and J usage is TRBJ1-1; 9 bases are a match to TRBD1. This CDR3 is 15 amino acids long. J lost 2 bases, V lost 0 bases, and 1 base had no gene match. In DNA form, the CDR3 reads TGTGCCAGCAGTTTAGCGGGACAGGGTAACACTGAAGCTTTCTTT. Its translation is CASSLAGQGNTEAFF.

The chain has TRBV7-9 and TRBJ2-3, with no clear D. Germline CDR1 is SEHNR and CDR2 is FQNEAQ (reference sequence). There are 15 residues in the CDR3. The V end lost 5 bases, the J end lost 4 bases, and 16 bases lay between the germline ends. The CDR3 protein is CASSPNRVDPDTQYF. The CDR3 DNA reads as TGTGCCAGCAGCCCTAACCGCGTAGATCCAGATACGCAGTATTTT.

The sample holds many counts of this clonotype. This chain joins TRBV6-2 or TRBV6-3 and TRBJ2-7; D is unclear. The CDR3 contains 13 residues. The V end lost 8 bases, the J end lost 2 bases, and 13 bases lay between the germline ends. Germline assignment: CDR1 MNHEY and CDR2 SVGEGT. CDR3 DNA: TGTGCCAGCTCTCAACGGGTACCCTACGAGCAGTACTTC. It codes for CASSQRVPYEQYF.

This clonotype was counted ten times or more. The chain couples TRBV6-1 to TRBJ2-2, with TRBD1 identical over 7 bases. Germline CDR1 and CDR2: MNHNS and SASEGT. V lost 7 bases to trimming and J lost 2 bases; unmatched junction nucleotides: 4. This CDR3 region has 14 residues. CDR3 region: CASTGTANTGELFF. CDR3 sequence (DNA): TGTGCCAGCACCGGGACAGCCAACACCGGGGAGCTGTTTTTT.

A few counts support this clonotype. The V and J genes are TRBV29-1 and TRBJ1-1; D might be TRBD1 (5 bases). Trimming took 2 bases from V and 5 from J, leaving 15 bases between them. This CDR3 spans 14 amino acids. Germline CDR1 and CDR2: SQVTM and ANQGSEA. The CDR3 spells CSVEHWGVGTEAFF. The CDR3, as DNA: TGCAGCGTTGAACATTGGGGGGTTGGGACTGAAGCTTTCTTT.

This clonotype was seen repeatedly, ten times or more. V usage is TRBV18 and J usage is TRBJ2-3; D gene uncertain. The V end was cut by 6 bases, the J end by 4 bases, with 8 bases between. Germline V gives CDR1 KGHSH, CDR2 LQKENI. The CDR3 has 12 residues. DNA of the CDR3: TGTGCCAGCTCGCAGATGTCAGATACGCAGTATTTT. Translating it yields CASSQMSDTQYF.

This clonotype was counted at least ten times. The chain combines TRBV11-3 with TRBJ2-6, with a possible D match to TRBD1 (5 bases). V lost 0 bases, J lost 4 bases, and 13 bases lay in between. The CDR3 runs to 17 residues. Germline loops: CDR1 SGHNT, CDR2 YENEEA. The CDR3 loop is CASSLEVRAGGANVLTF. CDR3 coding DNA: TGTGCCAGCAGCTTAGAGGTCAGGGCAGGAGGGGCCAACGTCCTGACTTTC.

The chain uses TRBV6-1 and TRBJ2-7, with D unclear. The CDR3 length is 12 residues. Germline CDR1 and CDR2: MNHNS and SASEGT. V gave up 0 bases and J gave up 9 bases, with 9 bases separating them. The CDR3 here is CASSEAVLGQYF. The CDR3 region has the DNA TGTGCCAGCAGTGAAGCGGTCCTCGGGCAGTACTTC.

This clonotype has at least ten counts. The chain has TRBV5-1 and TRBJ1-1, with D possibly TRBD1 on 6 matching bases. V was pared by 4 bases and J by 1 base, with 14 bases between. Germline-derived CDR1 and CDR2 are SGHRS and YFSETQ. This CDR3 has 15 amino acids. The CDR3 loop is CASSPGAGTNTEAFF. The CDR3 DNA reads TGCGCCAGCAGCCCGGGGGCAGGGACGAACACTGAAGCTTTCTTT. Based on the CDR3 plus reference TRBV5-1 and TRBJ1-1, the full variable domain is KAGVTQTPRYLIKTRGQQVTLSCSPISGHRSVSWYQQTPGQGLQFLFEYFSETQRNKGNFPGRFSGRQFSNSRSEMNVSTLELGDSALYLCASSPGAGTNTEAFFGQGTRLTVV.

This clonotype was observed a handful of times. The chain uses TRBV20-1 and TRBJ1-2, with D possibly being TRBD1 (6 bases). Trimming shortened V by 5 bases and J by 8 bases, and 21 bases separated the two germline ends. CDR1 is DFQATT, CDR2 SNEGSKA, per germline (reference sequence). The CDR3 covers 14 residues. The CDR3 nucleotides are TGCAGTGCTTATCTTCAGGGGAGGGGAAGCGGCTACACCTTC. This gives the protein CSAYLQGRGSGYTF.

The rearrangement links TRBV30 to TRBJ2-1; TRBD1 is a possible D gene (6 bases). The germline V gene encodes CDR1 GTSNPN and CDR2 SVGIG (reference sequence). V gave up 3 bases and J gave up 10 bases, with 10 bases separating them. CDR3 size: 11 residues. This CDR3 reads CAWRDRREQFF. The DNA for the CDR3 is TGTGCCTGGAGAGACAGGCGGGAGCAGTTCTTC. Based on the CDR3 plus reference TRBV30 and TRBJ2-1, the full variable domain is SQTIHQWPATLVQPVGSPLSLECTVEGTSNPNLYWYRQAAGRGLQLLFYSVGIGQISSEVPQNLSASRPQDRQFILSSKKLLLSDSGFYLCAWRDRREQFFGPGTRLTVL.

The V call is TRBV2, the J call TRBJ2-7; TRBD1 agrees at 7 bases. V lost 1 base, J lost 6 bases, and 6 bases stayed unmatched. Germline CDR1 and CDR2: SNHLY and FYNNEI. The CDR3 contains 14 residues. CDR3 protein: CASSEVQGIGEQYF. The CDR3 DNA sequence: TGTGCCAGCAGTGAAGTACAGGGGATCGGCGAGCAGTACTTC.

This clonotype was seen ten or more times. This sequence joins TRBV10-3 and TRBJ2-3; 10 bases fit TRBD1. J was trimmed by 5 bases and V by 6 bases; bases with no gene match: 11. The CDR3 spans 16 residues. Germline CDR1 reads ENHRY; CDR2 reads SYGVKD. The CDR3: CAISPDRGHIGDTQYF. In DNA form, the CDR3 reads TGTGCCATCAGCCCTGACAGGGGGCATATTGGAGATACGCAGTATTTT.